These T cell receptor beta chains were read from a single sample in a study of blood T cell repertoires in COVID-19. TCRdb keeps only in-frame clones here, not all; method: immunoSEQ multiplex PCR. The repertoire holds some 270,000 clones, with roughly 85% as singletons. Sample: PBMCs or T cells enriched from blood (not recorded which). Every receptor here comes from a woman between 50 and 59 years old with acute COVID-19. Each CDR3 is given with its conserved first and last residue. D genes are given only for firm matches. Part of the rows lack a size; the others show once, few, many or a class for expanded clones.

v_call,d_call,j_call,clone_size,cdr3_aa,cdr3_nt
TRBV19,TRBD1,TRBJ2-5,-,CASSIGQGARETQYF,TGTGCCAGTAGTATAGGGCAGGGGGCCCGCGAGACCCAGTACTTC
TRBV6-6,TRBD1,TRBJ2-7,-,CASSLGQGTYEQYF,TGTGCCAGCAGTTTAGGACAGGGTACCTACGAGCAGTACTTC
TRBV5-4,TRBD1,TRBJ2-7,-,CASSSQGVSYEQYF,TGTGCCAGCAGCTCCCAGGGGGTTTCCTACGAGCAGTACTTC
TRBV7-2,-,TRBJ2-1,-,CASSLTGGGPYNEQFF,TGTGCCAGCAGCTTAACGGGGGGCGGGCCGTACAATGAGCAGTTCTTC
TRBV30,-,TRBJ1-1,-,CAWSTHNTEAFF,TGTGCCTGGAGTACACATAACACTGAAGCTTTCTTT
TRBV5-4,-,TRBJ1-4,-,CASRSGGDKTDEKLFF,TGTGCCAGCAGGTCGGGGGGAGATAAGACCGATGAAAAACTGTTTTTT
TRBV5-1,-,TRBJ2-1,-,CASSYQGYSYNEQFF,TGCGCCAGCAGCTACCAGGGTTACTCCTACAATGAGCAGTTCTTC
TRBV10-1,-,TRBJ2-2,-,CASSEIGAPNTGELFF,TGCGCCAGCAGTGAGATTGGGGCTCCGAACACCGGGGAGCTGTTTTTT
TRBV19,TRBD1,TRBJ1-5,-,CASNGQGGNQPQHF,TGTGCCAGTAATGGGCAGGGGGGCAATCAGCCCCAGCATTTT
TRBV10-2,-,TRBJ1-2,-,CASSEGTRGPINYGYTF,TGCGCCAGCAGTGAGGGTACCAGGGGCCCTATTAACTATGGCTACACCTTC
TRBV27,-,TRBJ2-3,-,CASSPSRVVTDTQYF,TGTGCCAGCAGTCCCTCGAGGGTCGTCACAGATACGCAGTATTTT
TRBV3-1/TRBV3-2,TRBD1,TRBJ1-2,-,CASSQGTGGDYGYTF,TGTGCCAGCAGCCAGGGGACAGGGGGGGACTATGGCTACACCTTC
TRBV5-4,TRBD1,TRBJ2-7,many,CASSLPTGQGTYEQYF,TGTGCCAGCAGCTTGCCCACGGGACAGGGGACCTACGAGCAGTACTTC
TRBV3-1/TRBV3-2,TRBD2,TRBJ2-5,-,CASSFWTSGDETQYF,TGTGCCAGCAGTTTCTGGACTAGCGGTGACGAGACCCAGTACTTC
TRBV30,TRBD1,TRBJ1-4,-,CAWFPGQPSYEKLFF,TGTGCCTGGTTTCCGGGACAGCCTTCTTATGAAAAACTGTTTTTT
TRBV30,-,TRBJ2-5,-,CAWSRFGSPMGETQYF,TGTGCCTGGAGCCGTTTCGGGAGCCCCATGGGGGAGACCCAGTACTTC
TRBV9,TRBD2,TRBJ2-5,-,CASSRVAGGLEETQYF,TGTGCCAGCAGCAGAGTAGCGGGGGGCCTTGAAGAGACCCAGTACTTC
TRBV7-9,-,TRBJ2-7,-,CASSVGNYEQYF,TGTGCCAGCAGCGTGGGCAACTACGAGCAGTACTTC
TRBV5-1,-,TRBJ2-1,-,CASSRQDREGEQFF,TGCGCCAGCAGCCGGCAGGACAGGGAGGGTGAGCAGTTCTTC
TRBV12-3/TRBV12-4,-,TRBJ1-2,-,CASRYQSNYGYTF,TGTGCCAGCAGGTATCAGTCTAACTATGGCTACACCTTC
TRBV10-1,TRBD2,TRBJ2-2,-,CASQTGGANTGELFF,TGCGCCAGCCAAACGGGGGGGGCGAACACCGGGGAGCTGTTTTTT
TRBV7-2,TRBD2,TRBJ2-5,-,CASSLAGGTTARETQYF,TGTGCCAGCAGCTTAGCGGGGGGGACTACCGCCAGGGAGACCCAGTACTTC
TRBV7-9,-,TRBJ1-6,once,CASSLTDGNSPLHF,TGTGCCAGCAGCTTGACTGACGGGAATTCACCCCTCCACTTT
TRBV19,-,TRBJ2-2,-,CASSRSAGLLTGELFF,TGTGCCAGTAGTCGTTCTGCGGGACTCCTCACCGGGGAGCTGTTTTTT
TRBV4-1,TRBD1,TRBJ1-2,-,CASSQDIRGVLEGYTF,TGCGCCAGCAGCCAAGATATCAGGGGGGTCCTGGAGGGCTACACCTTC
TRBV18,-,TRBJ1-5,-,CASSPDAGNQPQHF,TGTGCCAGCTCACCAGACGCGGGCAATCAGCCCCAGCATTTT
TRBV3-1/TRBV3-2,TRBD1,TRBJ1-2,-,CASSQEDRAPGYTF,TGTGCCAGCAGCCAAGAGGACAGGGCCCCTGGCTACACCTTC
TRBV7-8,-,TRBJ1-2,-,CASSSRTANYGYTF,TGTGCCAGCAGCTCACGGACAGCTAACTATGGCTACACCTTC
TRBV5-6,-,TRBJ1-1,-,CASSLEVGVRLTTEAFF,TGTGCCAGCAGCTTGGAGGTAGGGGTTCGTCTGACCACTGAAGCTTTCTTT
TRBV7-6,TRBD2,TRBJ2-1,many,CASSLGLAEYNEQFF,TGTGCCAGCAGCTTAGGGCTAGCGGAGTACAATGAGCAGTTCTTC
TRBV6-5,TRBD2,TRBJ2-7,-,CASREGLAGVGQYF,TGTGCCAGCAGGGAGGGGCTAGCGGGGGTAGGGCAGTACTTC
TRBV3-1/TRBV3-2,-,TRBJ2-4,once,CASSQATIAKNIQYF,TGTGCCAGCAGCCAAGCGACAATAGCCAAAAACATTCAGTACTTC
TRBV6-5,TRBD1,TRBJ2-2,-,CASAQTGGLDGELFF,TGTGCCAGCGCCCAAACAGGGGGCCTCGACGGGGAGCTGTTTTTT
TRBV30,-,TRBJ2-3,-,CAWSVTRDTQYF,TGTGCCTGGAGTGTGACTAGAGATACGCAGTATTTT
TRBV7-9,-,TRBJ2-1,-,CASSLILMRGQSYNEQFF,TGTGCCAGCAGCTTAATTTTAATGCGGGGCCAGTCCTACAATGAGCAGTTCTTC
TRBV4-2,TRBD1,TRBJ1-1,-,CASSQEPHRGTGVKNTEAFF,TGTGCCAGCAGCCAAGAACCCCACCGGGGGACAGGGGTTAAGAACACTGAAGCTTTCTTT
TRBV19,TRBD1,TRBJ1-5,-,CASSFTDRAYSNQPQHF,TGTGCCAGTAGTTTCACGGACAGGGCCTATAGCAATCAGCCCCAGCATTTT
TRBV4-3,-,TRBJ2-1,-,CASSQDYRGTPGNEQFF,TGCGCCAGCAGCCAAGATTATCGGGGAACTCCGGGGAATGAGCAGTTCTTC
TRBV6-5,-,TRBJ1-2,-,CASSYSGRNNYGYTF,TGTGCCAGCAGTTATAGTGGCAGGAATAACTATGGCTACACCTTC
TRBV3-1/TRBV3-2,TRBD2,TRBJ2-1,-,CASSQDMVAGRDEQFF,TGTGCCAGCAGCCAAGATATGGTAGCGGGGCGGGATGAGCAGTTCTTC
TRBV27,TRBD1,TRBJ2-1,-,CASSFRGQGREQFF,TGTGCCAGCAGTTTCAGGGGACAGGGCCGGGAGCAGTTCTTC
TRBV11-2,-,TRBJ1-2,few,CASSFRQRYGYTF,TGTGCCAGCAGCTTCCGACAGCGATATGGCTACACCTTC